These 2 T cell receptor beta chains originate from one sample sequenced in a study of blood T cell repertoires in COVID-19. Method: immunoSEQ multiplex PCR; TCRdb's copy keeps in-frame clones and lacks some. The repertoire includes roughly 280,000 clones, approximately 86% of them detected once, and 1.5% to 2% sits in the top ten. Sample: peripheral blood. The receptors were sampled from a man aged 30 to 45 with active or convalescent COVID-19.

The V and J genes are TRBV6-5 and TRBJ1-4; the match to TRBD1 covers 7 bases. V dropped 10 bases and J dropped 4; count of bases not matched to a gene: 6. From germline, CDR1 is MNHEY and CDR2 SVGAGI. This CDR3 comprises 13 residues. The CDR3 is CATSGTVNEKLFF. The CDR3 nucleotides are TGTGCCACCTCCGGGACAGTTAATGAAAAACTGTTTTTT.

The chain combines TRBV30 with TRBJ1-1; maybe TRBD1 (5 bases). The CDR3 has 13 amino acids. Germline CDR1 is GTSNPN and CDR2 is SVGIG (reference sequence). V lost 2 bases, J lost 5 bases, and 12 bases lay in between. CDR3 region: CAWSLGRRTEAFF. Written as DNA, the CDR3 is TGTGCCTGGAGTTTGGGGCGACGGACTGAAGCTTTCTTT.